In its sample, the clone carrying this T cell receptor (beta chain) is large. Its antigen is as yet unknown. The CDR3 extends over 14 amino acids. V lost 3 bases and J lost 2, with 12 bases in between. Germline V gene lookup returns CDR1 SGHKS and CDR2 YYEKEE (reference sequence). Treatment given: some 20 received Ad26.COV2.S at low or high dose, single or two shots; 5 received placebo; per-sample allocation not given. Sampling was done on day 63 after the first vaccine or placebo injection. What was given as vaccine was an Ad26 vector encoding Wuhan-strain SARS-CoV-2 spike. This sample was included in a study of Ad26.COV2.S vaccination and SARS-CoV-2 variants. Study-wide findings and caveats: Individuals receiving vaccine had higher spike-specific TCR breadth than placebo recipients did.

Here immunoSEQ multiplex PCR was the method, and the copy in TCRdb shows in-frame clones only, minus some. The repertoire holds some 340,000 clones, with 85% as singletons. The sequencing here drew on peripheral blood, taken in a trial of Ad26.COV2.S vaccine versus placebo. The chain employs TRBV5-5 and TRBJ2-7; D might be TRBD2 (6 bases). The receptor was isolated from a person aged 18-60 years who received the Ad26.COV2.S COVID-19 vaccine or a placebo. Here the CDR3 DNA reads TGTGCCAGCAGCTCGTTGGGGGGAACCTACGAGCAGTACTTC. This encodes CASSSLGGTYEQYF.